This TCR beta chain appears in the sequencing data of a study of T cell changes during pregnancy in multiple sclerosis. The CDR3 is 18 amino acids. Generated by immunoSEQ multiplex PCR, the TCRdb table keeps only in-frame clones and is missing some. The sample lists fewer than 20,000 clones; approximately 85% were seen once. The V and J genes are TRBV21-1 and TRBJ2-1; the listed D gene, TRBD2, was not tested against the DNA. TRBV21-1 is a listed pseudogene. This specimen was CD8+ T cells from peripheral blood mononuclear cells, taken after pregnancy. This clonotype originated in a female donor in good health, enrolled as a control in a pregnancy study. This chain's CDR3 is CASTYNLRGRDSYNEQFF. Here the CDR3 DNA reads TGTGCCAGCACCTATAACCTGCGAGGGCGGGACTCCTACAATGAGCAGTTCTTC.